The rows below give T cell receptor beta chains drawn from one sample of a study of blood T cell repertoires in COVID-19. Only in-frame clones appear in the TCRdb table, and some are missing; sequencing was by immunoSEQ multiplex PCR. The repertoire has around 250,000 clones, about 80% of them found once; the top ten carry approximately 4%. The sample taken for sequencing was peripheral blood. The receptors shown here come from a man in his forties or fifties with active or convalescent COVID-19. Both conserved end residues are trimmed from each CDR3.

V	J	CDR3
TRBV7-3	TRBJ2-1	ASSLGTSGGQDEQF
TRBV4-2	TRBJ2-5	ASSQGIVGAGGETQY
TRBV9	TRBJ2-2	ASSVVGQGDDGELF
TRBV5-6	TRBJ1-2	ASSVGGANYGYT
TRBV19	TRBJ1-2	ASSTPVGGAYGYT
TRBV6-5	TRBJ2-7	ASSTSGVGNEQY
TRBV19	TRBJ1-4	ASSIRGEKLF
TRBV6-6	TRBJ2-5	ASSSSTSGGMETQY
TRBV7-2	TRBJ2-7	ASSPRGSTWGEYEQY
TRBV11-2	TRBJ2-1	ASSPRLGGVYNEQF
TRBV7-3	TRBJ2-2	ASSHAGRSGELF
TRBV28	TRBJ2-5	ASNTRQGQETQY
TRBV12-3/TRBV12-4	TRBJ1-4	ASSLGEGEKLF
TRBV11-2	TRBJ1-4	ASSAQAATNEKLF
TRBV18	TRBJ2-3	ASSPLPGGGLVDTQY
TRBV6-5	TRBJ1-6	ASSKGGTYNSPLH
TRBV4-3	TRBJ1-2	ASSQDYGDYGYT